The rows below give T cell receptor beta chains drawn from one sample of a study of Ad26.COV2.S vaccination and SARS-CoV-2 variants. Produced via immunoSEQ multiplex PCR; TCRdb's table is partial and in-frame only. The repertoire includes 120,000 to 150,000 clones, roughly 88% of them detected once, and around 5% sits in the top ten. The sequencing used peripheral blood, collected after recovery from COVID-19. Source of these receptors: a human donor who had recovered from COVID-19. Each CDR3 is given with its conserved first and last residue. The D gene is left open where the match is weak. Where a row states a size, it is once, few, many or the class of an expanded clone; other rows omit it.

CDR3 protein	CDR3 DNA	V gene	J gene	D gene	clone size
CASSEFLGSNQPQHF	TGTGCCAGCAGTGAATTCCTTGGAAGCAATCAGCCCCAGCATTTT	TRBV6-1	TRBJ1-5	NA	once
CASIPRGAATNEKLFF	TGTGCCAGCATCCCACGGGGGGCGGCAACTAATGAAAAACTGTTTTTT	TRBV7-8	TRBJ1-4	NA	NA
CASSLARRGTEAFF	TGTGCCAGCAGCTTAGCCAGACGGGGAACTGAAGCTTTCTTT	TRBV7-2	TRBJ1-1	NA	NA
CASSTRYGGLAKNIQYF	TGTGCCAGTAGTACCCGTTACGGGGGACTAGCCAAAAACATTCAGTACTTC	TRBV19	TRBJ2-4	NA	NA
CASSFRQDTEAFF	TGCGCCAGCAGCTTCCGACAGGACACTGAAGCTTTCTTT	TRBV5-1	TRBJ1-1	NA	NA
CASSTWLGPLELFF	TGTGCCAGCAGCACATGGCTCGGGCCATTGGAACTGTTTTTT	TRBV5-5	TRBJ1-4	NA	NA
CASSYGGQGDGYTF	TGTGCCAGCAGTTATGGGGGCCAGGGAGATGGCTACACCTTC	TRBV6-5	TRBJ1-2	NA	NA
CASSDSSIGRLTGELFF	TGTGCCAGCAGTGACTCGAGCATCGGCAGACTCACCGGGGAGCTGTTTTTT	TRBV6-4	TRBJ2-2	NA	NA
CASSLGGYGYTF	TGTGCCAGCAGCTTAGGGGGCTATGGCTACACCTTC	TRBV11-2	TRBJ1-2	NA	NA
CASSPSGRNYGYTF	TGTGCCAGCAGTCCCTCAGGACGGAACTATGGCTACACCTTC	TRBV6-2/TRBV6-3	TRBJ1-2	NA	NA
CASFRQGSYEQYF	TGTGCCAGCTTCAGACAGGGGTCCTACGAGCAGTACTTC	TRBV2	TRBJ2-7	TRBD1	once
CAWKLSDRNTGELFF	TGTGCCTGGAAGTTGTCGGACAGGAACACCGGGGAGCTGTTTTTT	TRBV30	TRBJ2-2	NA	NA
CASSSILVVQDYGYTF	TGTGCCAGCAGCTCTATATTGGTAGTACAGGACTATGGCTACACCTTC	TRBV11-2	TRBJ1-2	NA	few
CAWSEQTNTEAFF	TGTGCCTGGAGTGAACAGACGAACACTGAAGCTTTCTTT	TRBV30	TRBJ1-1	NA	once
CASSVDNLESQYF	TGTGCCAGCAGCGTAGACAATTTAGAGTCCCAGTACTTC	TRBV27	TRBJ2-5	NA	NA
CASSFGGGNEKLFF	TGTGCCAGCAGCTTTGGGGGAGGGAATGAAAAACTGTTTTTT	TRBV7-2	TRBJ1-4	NA	once
CASRNRGRTDTQYF	TGTGCCAGCAGAAACAGGGGAAGGACAGATACGCAGTATTTT	TRBV27	TRBJ2-3	TRBD1	once
CASSYSQTGEGQYF	TGTGCCAGCAGTTACTCTCAGACAGGGGAGGGGCAGTACTTC	TRBV6-5	TRBJ2-7	NA	NA
CASSQGAGSNEQFF	TGCGCCAGCAGCCAAGGTGCAGGGTCCAATGAGCAGTTCTTC	TRBV4-1	TRBJ2-1	NA	NA
CASSINYGYTF	TGTGCCAGCAGTATTAACTATGGCTACACCTTC	TRBV28	TRBJ1-2	NA	few
CASSYFQGVSYNEQFF	TGTGCCAGCAGTTACTTTCAGGGGGTTTCCTACAATGAGCAGTTCTTC	TRBV6-2/TRBV6-3	TRBJ2-1	TRBD1	NA
CASSPGDAGVGETQYF	TGTGCCAGCAGCCCCGGGGATGCGGGGGTCGGAGAGACCCAGTACTTC	TRBV7-9	TRBJ2-5	TRBD2	NA
CASSLSLSETQYF	TGTGCCAGCAGCTTAAGTTTGAGTGAGACCCAGTACTTC	TRBV11-2	TRBJ2-5	NA	NA
CASSFLLVPWDQPQHF	TGTGCCAGCAGCTTTCTCTTAGTCCCGTGGGATCAGCCCCAGCATTTT	TRBV5-5	TRBJ1-5	NA	NA
CAWAGQETQYF	TGTGCCTGGGCGGGCCAAGAGACCCAGTACTTC	TRBV30	TRBJ2-5	NA	NA
CATSGRRDSNQPQHF	TGTGCCACCAGCGGGAGACGTGATAGCAATCAGCCCCAGCATTTT	TRBV15	TRBJ1-5	NA	NA
CASRPTSGGPDTQYF	TGCGCCAGCAGACCCACTAGCGGGGGCCCAGATACGCAGTATTTT	TRBV4-1	TRBJ2-3	TRBD2	NA
CASAFEGATDTQYF	TGTGCCAGCGCCTTTGAGGGAGCGACAGATACGCAGTATTTT	TRBV9	TRBJ2-3	NA	NA
CATYGWNTEAFF	TGTGCCACGTACGGGTGGAACACTGAAGCTTTCTTT	TRBV28	TRBJ1-1	NA	once
CASSPNLLSNQPQHF	TGTGCCAGCAGTCCCAACCTACTTAGCAATCAGCCCCAGCATTTT	TRBV28	TRBJ1-5	NA	NA
CASSSTYGNTIYF	TGTGCCAGCAGCTCAACTTACGGGAACACCATATATTTT	TRBV7-2	TRBJ1-3	NA	NA
CALTPTGGQDNSPLHF	TGTGCCCTCACTCCCACAGGAGGACAGGATAATTCACCCCTCCACTTT	TRBV27	TRBJ1-6	TRBD1	NA
CASGLERGKPEQYF	TGTGCTAGTGGTTTGGAGAGGGGGAAGCCCGAGCAGTACTTC	TRBV12-5	TRBJ2-7	NA	NA
CASRPGQGGGYTF	TGTGCCAGCAGGCCGGGACAGGGAGGTGGCTACACCTTC	TRBV6-5	TRBJ1-2	TRBD1	NA
CASSLEGWAGGGTNTEAFF	TGTGCCAGCAGCTTAGAAGGCTGGGCAGGGGGCGGAACGAACACTGAAGCTTTCTTT	TRBV7-8	TRBJ1-1	TRBD1	NA
CASSLGGQRGTGELFF	TGCGCCAGCAGCTTGGGGGGACAGAGAGGCACCGGGGAGCTGTTTTTT	TRBV5-1	TRBJ2-2	TRBD1	NA
CASIARTGDEKLFF	TGTGCCAGCATAGCCCGGACAGGGGATGAAAAACTGTTTTTT	TRBV6-5	TRBJ1-4	TRBD1	NA
CATSREAGGNYGYTF	TGTGCCACCAGCAGAGAGGCAGGGGGCAATTATGGCTACACCTTC	TRBV15	TRBJ1-2	TRBD1	NA
CASSSHRTGYTF	TGTGCCAGCAGCTCTCACAGGACTGGCTACACCTTC	TRBV5-6	TRBJ1-2	NA	NA
CASSLEWGRGTDTQYF	TGCGCCAGCAGCTTGGAGTGGGGTAGGGGCACAGATACGCAGTATTTT	TRBV5-1	TRBJ2-3	NA	few
CASSLNQGKTEQYF	TGTGCCAGCAGCTTGAATCAGGGAAAGACCGAGCAGTACTTC	TRBV5-4	TRBJ2-7	NA	NA
CASSLGRGSGRGEKLFF	TGTGCCAGCAGCTTAGGGCGAGGGAGCGGGAGAGGTGAAAAACTGTTTTTT	TRBV7-2	TRBJ1-4	NA	NA
CASSLRVVANRDEQFF	TGTGCCAGTAGCCTGAGGGTAGTTGCTAATAGGGATGAGCAGTTCTTC	TRBV19	TRBJ2-1	NA	NA
CASSPDRDNGELFF	TGTGCCAGCAGTCCGGACAGGGACAACGGGGAGCTGTTTTTT	TRBV27	TRBJ2-2	TRBD1	once